These 13 T cell receptor beta chains came from one sample sequenced in a study of blood T cell repertoires in COVID-19. Clones were sequenced by immunoSEQ multiplex PCR, and TCRdb holds only the in-frame ones, with some missing. Altogether about 170,000 clones are present, approximately 84% being singletons, with the ten largest covering roughly a tenth. Sequencing was carried out using peripheral blood. The source is a man between 65 and 80 years old with active or convalescent COVID-19.

The rearrangement uses TRBV5-1 and TRBJ1-2; 7 bases are a match to TRBD1. V shed 6 bases and J 8 bases; nucleotides not matched to a gene: 10. Germline V CDR1 and CDR2: SGHRS, YFSETQ. The CDR3 contains 13 residues. The CDR3 loop is CASKPGGTGGYTF. The CDR3, as DNA: TGCGCCAGCAAACCAGGGGGTACAGGGGGCTACACCTTC.

In the case of this clone: The sample has other DNA sequences that encode this CDR3 too. The rearrangement uses TRBV14 and TRBJ1-5, with D possibly TRBD1 on 5 matching bases. Germline CDR1 SGHDN, CDR2 FVKESK. CDR3 length: 14 amino acids. The V end was cut by 1 base, the J end by 6 bases, with 10 bases between. CDR3 nucleotides: TGTGCCAGCAGCCAAGGGAGGGGCGGTCAGCCCCAGCATTTT. It yields the protein CASSQGRGGQPQHF.

This clone was counted only a few times. This chain connects TRBV6-6 to TRBJ2-7; 7 bases line up with TRBD1. The CDR3 is 16 residues long. V lost 4 bases to trimming and J lost 5 bases; unmatched junction nucleotides: 14. Germline-derived CDR1 and CDR2 are MNHNY and SVGAGI (reference sequence). CDR3 sequence (DNA): TGTGCCAGCAGTTTTTCCCCCCAGGCCGGGACAGACGAGCAGTACTTC. Protein: CASSFSPQAGTDEQYF.

This clone was recorded a few times. The chain combines TRBV5-1 with TRBJ2-1; 7 bases are a match to TRBD1. The CDR3 spans 14 residues. Germline CDR1 reads SGHRS; CDR2 reads YFSETQ. The junction had 4 bases not matched to a gene; V was cut back by 3 bases and J by 4 bases. In DNA form, the CDR3 reads TGCGCCAGCAGCTGGGGGACAGTATACAATGAGCAGTTCTTC. This translates into CASSWGTVYNEQFF.

In its sample, this clone was seen a few times. V usage is TRBV3-1 (or the pseudogene TRBV3-2) and J usage is TRBJ1-1, with unresolved D. V was cut by 4 bases and J by 1 base, with 10 bases left in between. The CDR3 totals 14 residues. The germline V gene has CDR1 LGHDT and CDR2 YNNKEL (reference sequence). CDR3 protein: CASSPRTGNTEAFF. The CDR3 nucleotides read TGTGCCAGCAGCCCCCGCACGGGGAACACTGAAGCTTTCTTT.

This clone was observed a single time. The genes are TRBV9 and TRBJ2-1, with 10 bases that match TRBD1. V gave up 2 bases and J gave up 8 bases; unmatched junction bases: 7. This CDR3 contains 15 residues. The V gene's germline CDR1 is SGDLS and CDR2 YYNGEE. DNA of the CDR3: TGTGCCAGCAGCGTGGGACAGGGGCAAGTCGATGAGCAGTTCTTC. Translating gives CASSVGQGQVDEQFF. The full variable domain, its missing parts supplied by reference TRBV9 and TRBJ2-1, is DSGVTQTPKHLITATGQRVTLRCSPRSGDLSVYWYQQSLDQGLQFLIQYYNGEERAKGNILERFSAQQFPDLHSELNLSSLELGDSALYFCASSVGQGQVDEQFFGPGTRLTVL.

The chain carries TRBV9 and TRBJ2-7; 7 nucleotides align to TRBD1. The germline CDR1 and CDR2 sequences are SGDLS and YYNGEE. The CDR3 covers 13 residues. J was trimmed by 4 bases and V by 3 bases; bases with no gene match: 4. CDR3 coding DNA: TGTGCCAGCAGCGACACACAGGGGTACGAGCAGTACTTC. Translation: CASSDTQGYEQYF.

In its sample, this clone was seen once. This sequence joins TRBV7-8 and TRBJ2-7, with TRBD2 matching 9 bases. CDR3 length: 15 amino acids. CDR1 is SGHVS, CDR2 FQNEAQ, per germline. Trimming cost V 1 base and J 3 bases; bases outside gene matches: 4. The CDR3 coding sequence is TGTGCCAGCAGCTTAGAGGGTAGCGGGAGCTACGAGCAGTACTTC. Protein: CASSLEGSGSYEQYF.

The gene calls are TRBV6-5 and TRBJ1-6; weak D call: TRBD1 (5 bases). This CDR3 region has 13 residues. Trimming took 4 bases from V and 10 from J, leaving 11 bases between them. CDR1 is MNHEY and CDR2 is SVGAGI in the germline V gene. CDR3 in amino acids: CASSSREDSPLHF. The CDR3 nucleotides are TGTGCCAGCAGTTCCAGGGAAGACTCACCCCTCCACTTT.

The chain employs TRBV12-5 and TRBJ2-1; 12 bases fit TRBD2. CDR3 length: 19 residues. The V gene's germline CDR1 is LGHNT and CDR2 FRNRAP. J was trimmed by 0 bases and V by 1 base; bases with no gene match: 7. CDR3: CASGLGTSGTHSSYNEQFF. CDR3 in DNA: TGTGCTAGTGGTTTGGGGACTAGCGGGACTCACAGCTCCTACAATGAGCAGTTCTTC. The full variable domain, with the rest looked up from reference TRBV12-5 and TRBJ2-1, is DARVTQTPRHKVTEMGQEVTMRCQPILGHNTVFWYRQTMMQGLELLAYFRNRAPLDDSGMPKDRFSAEMPDATLATLKIQPSEPRDSAVYFCASGLGTSGTHSSYNEQFFGPGTRLTVL.

This chain connects TRBV5-1 to TRBJ1-3; no reliable D call. There are 16 residues in the CDR3. The V gene lost 4 bases and the J gene lost 9 bases, with 23 bases spanning the gap. Germline V gene sequence: CDR1 SGHRS, CDR2 YFSETQ. CDR3 region: CASSPGGSSTQGTIYF. The CDR3 DNA reads TGCGCCAGCAGCCCGGGAGGCAGTTCTACCCAAGGCACCATATATTTT.

The chain uses TRBV30 and TRBJ1-5, with 7 bases fitting TRBD1. Trimming at V came to 0 bases and at J to 6 bases, leaving 8 bases not matched to a gene. CDR1 GTSNPN and CDR2 SVGIG come from the germline V gene (reference sequence). This CDR3 is built from 15 residues. The DNA of the CDR3 is TGTGCCTGGAGTGTACGGGAGGGGGCAAGTCAGCCCCAGCATTTT. Protein product: CAWSVREGASQPQHF.

This clone was picked up a small number of times. The chain joins TRBV5-8 to TRBJ1-3, with TRBD1 matching over 9 bases. CDR3 length: 16 residues. V lost 4 bases and J lost 2; bases outside the gene matches: 7. Germline loops: CDR1 SGHTS, CDR2 YDEGEE. CDR3 residues: CASSRGQGRPGNTIYF. CDR3 coding DNA: TGTGCCAGCAGCAGGGGACAGGGAAGACCTGGAAACACCATATATTTT.